This T cell receptor (beta chain) appears in the sequencing data of a study of long-term antiretroviral therapy in people with HIV. immunoSEQ v3.0 was run at survey level. Sequencing was performed with immunoSEQ multiplex PCR; in TCRdb, only in-frame clones are kept and a portion is missing. The sample includes under 25,000 clones, 88% of them seen just once. The ends were cut back, 4 bases at V and 12 bases at J, with 13 bases in the middle. Germline lookup yields CDR1 SGHKS and CDR2 YYEKEE (reference sequence). This CDR3 has 11 residues. This chain connects TRBV5-5 to TRBJ1-2; D is unclear. The sample here was unsorted PBMCs, taken 0.6 years after starting antiretroviral therapy. The source is a man in his sixties with HIV. In DNA form, the CDR3 reads TGTGCCAGCAGCCCGAGCGGGGTCCACACCTTC. Protein: CASSPSGVHTF. Drawing the rest from reference TRBV5-5 and TRBJ1-2, the complete variable domain is DAGVTQSPTHLIKTRGQQVTLRCSPISGHKSVSWYQQVLGQGPQFIFQYYEKEERGRGNFPDRFSARQFPNYSSELNVNALLLGDSALYLCASSPSGVHTFGSGTRLTVV.